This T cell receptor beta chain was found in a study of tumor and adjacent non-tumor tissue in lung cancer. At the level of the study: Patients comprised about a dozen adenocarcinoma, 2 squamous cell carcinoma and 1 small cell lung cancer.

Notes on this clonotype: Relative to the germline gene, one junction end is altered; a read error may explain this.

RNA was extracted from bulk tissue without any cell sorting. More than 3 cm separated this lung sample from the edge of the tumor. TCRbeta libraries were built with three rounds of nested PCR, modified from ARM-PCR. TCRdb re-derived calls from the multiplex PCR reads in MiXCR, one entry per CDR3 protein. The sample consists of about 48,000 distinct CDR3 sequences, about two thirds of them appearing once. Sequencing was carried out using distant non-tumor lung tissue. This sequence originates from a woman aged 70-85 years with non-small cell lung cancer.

The CDR3 DNA is TGCAGAGTTGCGGTCAGGCGACGTTACAATGAGCAGTTCTTC. Translated, it gives CRVAVRRRYNEQFF. This chain connects TRBV29-1 to TRBJ2-1, with D unclear. This CDR3 has 14 residues. The germline V gene encodes CDR1 SQVTM and CDR2 ANQGSEA.